This T cell receptor (beta chain) was identified in a study of T cells in Graves' hyperthyroidism and ophthalmopathy. Study at large: Peripheral blood draws took place at initial diagnosis, ahead of any treatment. Study-level points and caveats: A model built on 13 V-J features separated ophthalmopathy from stable hyperthyroidism. The majority of expanded thyroid clonotypes above 0.001 also appeared in blood.

RNA transcripts provided the source from which TCR beta CDR3 regions were amplified. The HTBI primer set drove a first-round RT-PCR of the TCR CDR3. One entry per CDR3 protein results from TCRdb running MiXCR on the multiplex PCR reads. This sample has about 420,000 distinct CDR3 sequences, with roughly an eighth found just once. In this sample, this clonotype turned up many times. Its antigen is not known. Germline V lookup: CDR1 LGHNA, CDR2 YNFKEQ. Trimming cost V 6 bases and J 0 bases, with 17 bases left between them. The CDR3 extends over 16 amino acids. This sequence joins TRBV4-2 and TRBJ2-5, with D possibly matching TRBD2 (6 bases). The specimen sequenced was blood. The sequence was collected from a young woman with Graves' hyperthyroidism. The CDR3 spells CASRPGRRADQETQYF. CDR3 nucleotide sequence: TGTGCCAGCAGGCCCGGAAGGAGGGCAGACCAAGAGACCCAGTACTTC.